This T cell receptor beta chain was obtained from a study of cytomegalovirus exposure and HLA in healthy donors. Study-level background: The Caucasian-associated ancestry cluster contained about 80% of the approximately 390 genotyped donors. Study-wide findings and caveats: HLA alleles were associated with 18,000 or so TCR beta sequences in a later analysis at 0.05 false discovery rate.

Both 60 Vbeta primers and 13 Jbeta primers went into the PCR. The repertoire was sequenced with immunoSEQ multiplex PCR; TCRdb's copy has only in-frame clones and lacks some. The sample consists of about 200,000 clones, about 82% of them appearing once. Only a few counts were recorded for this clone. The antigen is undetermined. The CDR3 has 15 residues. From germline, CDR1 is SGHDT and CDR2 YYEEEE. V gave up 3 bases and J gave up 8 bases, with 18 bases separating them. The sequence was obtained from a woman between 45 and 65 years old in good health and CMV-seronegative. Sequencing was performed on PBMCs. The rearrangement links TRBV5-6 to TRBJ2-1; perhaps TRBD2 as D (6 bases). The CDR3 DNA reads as TGTGCCAGCAGCTCGCGGGGCAGGGCGTACGATGAGCAGTTCTTC. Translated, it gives CASSSRGRAYDEQFF.